The 27 T cell receptor beta chains below were found in one sample sequenced in a study of blood T cells in healthy people across ages. A second about 7 to 12 cycle PCR used barcoded and J-beta primers. TCRdb used MiXCR to reprocess the 5' RACE reads, holding one entry per CDR3 protein. The table lists 1.5 million or so distinct CDR3 sequences, about 43% of them singletons. The sequenced material came from blood. These receptors all come from a young woman in good health.

This chain connects TRBV25-1 to TRBJ2-3; possible D gene TRBD2, 6 bases. The CDR3 is made up of 16 amino acids. CDR1 and CDR2 from the germline V gene are MGHDK and SYGVNS. Trimming pared 5 bases from V and 1 base from J, leaving 16 bases between. CDR3 region: CASSLGASERTDTQYF. The CDR3 nucleotides read TGTGCCAGCAGTCTAGGGGCTAGCGAGCGCACAGATACGCAGTATTTT.

This rearrangement joins TRBV20-1 to TRBJ1-3; D not resolved. This CDR3 comprises 12 residues. V lost 0 bases and J 4 bases, leaving 4 bases between the germline ends. Germline CDR1 reads DFQATT; CDR2 reads SNEGSKA (reference sequence). As DNA, the CDR3 is TGCAGTGCTAGAGAGAGGGGAAACACCATATATTTT. Translation gives CSARERGNTIYF.

The rearrangement uses TRBV7-2 and TRBJ2-1, with D uncertain. Germline CDR1 is SGHTA and CDR2 is FQGNSA. The germline V and J ends were trimmed by 4 bases and 6 bases, with 19 bases remaining between them. This CDR3 is built from 16 residues. CDR3 protein: CASSSMSGSLGNEQFF. The DNA of the CDR3 is TGTGCCAGCAGCTCTATGTCCGGCTCCCTAGGCAATGAGCAGTTCTTC.

Comment on this clonotype: A read error is likely, as this CDR3 ends without the conserved phenylalanine or tryptophan. V is TRBV20-1 and J is TRBJ1-2; 7 nucleotides line up with TRBD1. With V trimmed by 6 bases and J by 8 bases, 12 bases remained unmatched. This CDR3 contains 13 residues. Germline CDR1 reads DFQATT; CDR2 reads SNEGSKA (reference sequence). CDR3 in DNA: TGCAGTGCCCCTGGCCAAGGGGGCGAAGGCTACACCTTA. Amino acid sequence: CSAPGQGGEGYTL.

The V gene is TRBV7-9, the J gene TRBJ1-2, with unresolved D. CDR1 is SEHNR and CDR2 is FQNEAQ in the germline V gene (reference sequence). V lost 3 bases, J lost 6 bases, and 17 bases lay in between. CDR3 length: 15 amino acids. CDR3 protein: CASSFGVYPLDGYTF. The CDR3 bases are TGTGCCAGCAGCTTTGGGGTCTACCCCTTGGATGGCTACACCTTC.

This clonotype was recorded a few times. The chain joins TRBV2 to TRBJ2-4; 10 positions agree with TRBD1. Germline loops: CDR1 SNHLY, CDR2 FYNNEI. The CDR3 runs 15 residues. V trimming: 7 bases; J trimming: 5 bases; junction bases outside the gene matches: 8. CDR3 amino acids: CASKSGTGDENIQYF. In DNA form, the CDR3 reads TGTGCCAGCAAATCTGGGACAGGGGACGAAAACATTCAGTACTTC. The variable domain in full, with the rest retrieved from reference TRBV2 and TRBJ2-4, is EPEVTQTPSHQVTQMGQEVILRCVPISNHLYFYWYRQILGQKVEFLVSFYNNEISEKSEIFDDQFSVERPDGSNFTLKIRSTKLEDSAMYFCASKSGTGDENIQYFGAGTRLSVL.

V and J are TRBV27 and TRBJ1-1; no clear D gene. Deletions cut 7 bases from V and 8 bases from J, with 17 bases between. This CDR3 is 13 amino acids long. CDR1 and CDR2 from the germline V gene are MNHEY and SMNVEV (reference sequence). As DNA, the CDR3 is TGTGCCAGCACCCAACTCAGTGGTAGCGAAGCTTTCTTT. Its protein is CASTQLSGSEAFF.

This clonotype has a handful of counts. The chain joins TRBV6-5 to TRBJ2-5; tentative D call: TRBD2 (5 bases). Germline CDR1 MNHEY, CDR2 SVGAGI. The V end lost 0 bases, the J end lost 4 bases, and 9 bases lay between the germline ends. The CDR3 extends over 14 amino acids. The CDR3 loop is CASSYSRERETQYF. The CDR3 DNA follows: TGTGCCAGCAGTTACTCAAGGGAGAGAGAGACCCAGTACTTC.

The rearrangement joins TRBV20-1 to TRBJ1-1, with D uncertain. CDR1 and CDR2 from the germline V gene are DFQATT and SNEGSKA (reference sequence). V was cut by 3 bases and J by 5 bases, with 4 bases left in between. The CDR3 length is 10 residues. CDR3: CSASPTEAFF. The DNA for the CDR3 is TGCAGTGCTAGCCCGACTGAAGCTTTCTTT.

The rearrangement links TRBV2 to TRBJ2-3; TRBD2 aligns across 7 bases. The CDR3 is made up of 16 amino acids. V lost 2 bases, J lost 1 base, and 6 bases stayed unmatched. Per the germline V gene, CDR1 is SNHLY and CDR2 is FYNNEI. This CDR3 reads CASSEWGGYRTDTQYF. In nucleotides, the CDR3 is TGTGCCAGCAGTGAATGGGGGGGGTACCGCACAGATACGCAGTATTTT.

Only a few counts were recorded for this clonotype. The chain links TRBV2 to TRBJ1-6; possibly TRBD1 for D (5 bases). The V end was cut by 7 bases, the J end by 7 bases, with 11 bases between. The CDR3 sequence is 13 residues long. The germline gives CDR1 SNHLY, CDR2 FYNNEI. Here the CDR3 reads CASKDTGNSPLHF. CDR3 nucleotide sequence: TGTGCCAGCAAGGACACTGGGAATTCACCCCTCCACTTT.

The chain couples TRBV20-1 to TRBJ2-7, with no clear D. Trimming cost V 4 bases and J 2 bases, with 9 bases left between them. The CDR3 totals 12 residues. From germline, CDR1 is DFQATT and CDR2 SNEGSKA (reference sequence). In DNA, the CDR3 is TGCAGTGCTATAGACGCCCCCTACGAGCAGTACTTC. It yields the protein CSAIDAPYEQYF.

The gene calls are TRBV6-6 and TRBJ2-1, with 8 bases identical to TRBD2. V was clipped by 6 bases and J by 4 bases; unmatched bases: 8. Germline V gives CDR1 MNHNY, CDR2 SVGAGI (reference sequence). CDR3 length: 15 residues. CDR3 DNA sequence: TGTGCCAGCAGGGCGAGCGGGGGCCTTTACAATGAGCAGTTCTTC. Translation gives CASRASGGLYNEQFF.

The chain carries TRBV6-1 and TRBJ2-7; possible D gene TRBD1, 5 bases. Trimming pared 7 bases from V and 0 bases from J, leaving 19 bases between. The germline CDR1 and CDR2 sequences are MNHNS and SASEGT. This CDR3 spans 16 amino acids. CDR3 protein: CASMTAGPISSYEQYF. CDR3 nucleotides: TGTGCCAGCATGACGGCAGGGCCGATTAGCTCCTACGAGCAGTACTTC.

In its sample, this clonotype was seen many times. The chain recombines TRBV7-2 with TRBJ2-3; 10 positions agree with TRBD2. This CDR3 is built from 16 residues. Germline lookup yields CDR1 SGHTA and CDR2 FQGNSA. V gave up 5 bases and J gave up 2 bases; unmatched junction bases: 7. The CDR3 coding sequence is TGTGCCAGCAGCAGGGGACTAGCGCACTTCACAGATACGCAGTATTTT. This encodes CASSRGLAHFTDTQYF.

Turning to this clonotype: Possible read error: a much larger clone is one base away. The genes are TRBV4-2 and TRBJ2-5; TRBD2 matches 7 bases. Germline values: CDR1 LGHNA, CDR2 YNFKEQ. V gave up 0 bases and J gave up 11 bases; unmatched junction bases: 15. This CDR3 is 16 amino acids long. CDR3: CASSQDYTGGYNEQYF. For the CDR3, the DNA is TGTGCCAGCAGCCAAGATTATACGGGAGGCTACAATGAGCAGTACTTC.

V and J are TRBV7-9 and TRBJ2-5; D possibly corresponds to TRBD2 (6 bases). Germline V gives CDR1 SEHNR, CDR2 FQNEAQ (reference sequence). There are 14 residues in the CDR3. V was cut by 6 bases and J by 2 bases, with 13 bases left in between. The DNA of the CDR3 is TGTGCCAGCAGTGCAATAGCGGAACAAGAGACCCAGTACTTC. Amino acids: CASSAIAEQETQYF.

This sequence joins TRBV20-1 and TRBJ1-2; TRBD1 is a possible D gene (5 bases). Germline V gene sequence: CDR1 DFQATT, CDR2 SNEGSKA (reference sequence). The CDR3 covers 15 residues. V lost 3 bases to trimming and J lost 5 bases, with 19 bases between them. Here the CDR3 reads CSASPRGSNGYGYTF. The DNA of the CDR3 is TGCAGTGCTAGTCCTCGGGGCAGTAATGGGTATGGCTACACCTTC.

The genes are TRBV27 and TRBJ2-5, with 8 bases aligning to TRBD2. The DNA end is more similar to TRBJ2-7, so the J call may be wrong. Germline-derived CDR1 and CDR2 are MNHEY and SMNVEV (reference sequence). The CDR3 is 16 amino acids. Here the CDR3 DNA reads TGTGCCAGCACCGCCGAGGCGGCGGGAGGTCTCCACGAGCAGTACTTC. Its protein is CASTAEAAGGLHEQYF.

This clonotype showed up just once. Here the CDR3 reads CASSRGVGYEQYF. The CDR3 DNA follows: TGTGCCAGTAGTAGGGGCGTGGGGTACGAGCAGTACTTC. This rearrangement joins TRBV19 to TRBJ2-4, with a tentative D call TRBD1 (5 bases). The closer fit of TRBJ2-7 to the DNA end suggests the J call may be wrong. CDR1 LNHDA and CDR2 SQIVND come from the germline V gene (reference sequence). The CDR3 has 13 amino acids.

This clonotype was recorded a few times. The J gene is TRBJ2-1, the V gene TRBV20-1, with 8 bases lining up with TRBD2. This CDR3 is 16 amino acids long. Germline V lookup: CDR1 DFQATT, CDR2 SNEGSKA (reference sequence). Trimming cost V 4 bases and J 7 bases; bases outside gene matches: 15. The CDR3 loop is CSATSPVAGKQNEQFF. For the CDR3, the DNA is TGCAGTGCTACCTCCCCAGTAGCGGGGAAACAAAATGAGCAGTTCTTC.

This clonotype was counted only a few times. V usage is TRBV29-1 and J usage is TRBJ2-1; 7 bases agree with TRBD1. This CDR3 region has 13 residues. Per germline, CDR1 SQVTM and CDR2 ANQGSEA. CDR3 protein: CIIRDSSYNEQFF. The CDR3 nucleotides read TGCATCATCCGGGACAGCTCCTACAATGAGCAGTTCTTC.

This clonotype was observed at least ten times. The rearrangement joins TRBV29-1 to TRBJ2-1; D gene ambiguous. The V end lost 4 bases, the J end lost 10 bases, and 5 bases lay between the germline ends. CDR1 and CDR2 (germline): SQVTM, ANQGSEA. This CDR3 is built from 9 residues. CDR3 sequence: CSVGTEQFF. The CDR3 DNA follows: TGCAGCGTTGGCACCGAGCAGTTCTTC.

This clonotype was seen at least ten times. The chain uses TRBV12-3 or TRBV12-4 and TRBJ2-7, with 8 bases matching TRBD1. V shed 5 bases, J shed 4 bases, and the junction held 7 bases outside the gene matches. The CDR3 runs 14 residues. CDR3 residues: CASSLRTGRYEQYF. The CDR3 region has the DNA TGTGCCAGCAGTCTACGGACAGGGAGGTACGAGCAGTACTTC.

The chain couples TRBV30 to TRBJ2-3, with D possibly matching TRBD1 (6 bases). V was clipped by 2 bases and J by 1 base, with 10 bases between them. The length of the CDR3 is 14 residues. The V gene's germline CDR1 is GTSNPN and CDR2 SVGIG (reference sequence). The CDR3 DNA follows: TGTGCCTGGAGTAACAGGGTGGGCACAGATACGCAGTATTTT. It specifies CAWSNRVGTDTQYF.

This clonotype was detected only a few times. The CDR3 nucleotides read TGTGCCAGCAGCCCGAGAATGGACTACGAGCAGTACTTC. This gives the protein CASSPRMDYEQYF. This chain uses TRBV14 with TRBJ2-7; D is ambiguous. Germline CDR1 and CDR2: SGHDN and FVKESK. CDR3 length: 13 amino acids. V was pared by 4 bases and J by 3 bases, with 10 bases between.

This clonotype showed up just a few times. The gene calls are TRBV4-2 and TRBJ2-4, with D tentatively TRBD2 (6 bases). The V end was cut by 3 bases, the J end by 0 bases, with 9 bases between. Germline V gives CDR1 LGHNA, CDR2 YNFKEQ. The CDR3 runs 15 residues. The CDR3 DNA reads as TGTGCCAGCAGCCACCCGGGACTAGCCAAAAACATTCAGTACTTC. Translated: CASSHPGLAKNIQYF.